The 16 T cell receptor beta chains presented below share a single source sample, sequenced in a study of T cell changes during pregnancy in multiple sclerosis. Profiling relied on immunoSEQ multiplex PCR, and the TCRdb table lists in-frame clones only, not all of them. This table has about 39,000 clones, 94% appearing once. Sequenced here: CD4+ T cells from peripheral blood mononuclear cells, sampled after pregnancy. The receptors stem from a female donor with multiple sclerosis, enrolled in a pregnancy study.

The CDR3 region has the DNA TGCAGCGTTACAGGGGGCCGCACCTACGAGCAGTACTTC. Translating gives CSVTGGRTYEQYF. The chain joins TRBV29-1 to TRBJ2-7; 9 bases match TRBD1. Germline V gene sequence: CDR1 SQVTM, CDR2 ANQGSEA. Trimming cost V 5 bases and J 2 bases; bases outside gene matches: 4. The CDR3 runs to 13 residues.

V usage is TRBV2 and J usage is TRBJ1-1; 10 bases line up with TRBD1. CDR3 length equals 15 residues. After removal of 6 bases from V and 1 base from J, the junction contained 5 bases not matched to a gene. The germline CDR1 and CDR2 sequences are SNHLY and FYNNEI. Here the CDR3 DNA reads TGTGCCAGCAGAGCCCGACAGGGGGCGAACACTGAAGCTTTCTTT. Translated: CASRARQGANTEAFF.

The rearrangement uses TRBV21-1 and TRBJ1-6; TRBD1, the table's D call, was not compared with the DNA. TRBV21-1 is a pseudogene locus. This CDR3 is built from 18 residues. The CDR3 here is CASSKGGPGVGSNSPLHF. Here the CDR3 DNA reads TGTGCCAGCAGCAAAGGGGGGCCAGGGGTTGGCTCTAATTCACCCCTCCACTTT.

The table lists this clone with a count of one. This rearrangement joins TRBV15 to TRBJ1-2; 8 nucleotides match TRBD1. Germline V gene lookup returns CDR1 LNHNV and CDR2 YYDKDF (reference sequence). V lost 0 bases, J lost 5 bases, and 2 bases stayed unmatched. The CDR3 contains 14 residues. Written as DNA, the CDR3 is TGTGCCACCAGCAGAGATAGACAGGGGTATGGCTACACCTTC. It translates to CATSRDRQGYGYTF.

The CDR3 is CASSQSRGLTEAFF. Written as DNA, the CDR3 is TGTGCCAGCAGCCAATCCAGGGGGCTGACTGAAGCTTTCTTT. The V gene is TRBV16, the J gene TRBJ1-1; 8 nucleotides match TRBD1. The V and J ends lost 0 bases and 5 bases, in that order; junction bases with no gene match: 2. Germline assignment: CDR1 KGHSY and CDR2 FQNENV. This CDR3 region has 14 residues.

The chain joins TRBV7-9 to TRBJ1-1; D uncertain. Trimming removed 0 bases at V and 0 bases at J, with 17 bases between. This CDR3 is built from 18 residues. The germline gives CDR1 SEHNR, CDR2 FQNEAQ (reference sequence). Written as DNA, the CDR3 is TGTGCCAGCAGCTTAGCGCTAAGTTCGGAGAGAATGAACACTGAAGCTTTCTTT. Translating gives CASSLALSSERMNTEAFF. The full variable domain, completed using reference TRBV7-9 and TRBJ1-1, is DTGVSQNPRHKITKRGQNVTFRCDPISEHNRLYWYRQTLGQGPEFLTYFQNEAQLEKSRLLSDRFSAERPKGSFSTLEIQRTEQGDSAMYLCASSLALSSERMNTEAFFGQGTRLTVV.

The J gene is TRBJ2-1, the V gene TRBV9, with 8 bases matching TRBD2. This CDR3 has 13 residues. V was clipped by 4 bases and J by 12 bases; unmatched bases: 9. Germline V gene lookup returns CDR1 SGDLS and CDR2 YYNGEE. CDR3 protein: CASSSPGTSVQFF. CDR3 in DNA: TGTGCCAGCAGCTCCCCCGGGACTAGTGTGCAGTTCTTC.

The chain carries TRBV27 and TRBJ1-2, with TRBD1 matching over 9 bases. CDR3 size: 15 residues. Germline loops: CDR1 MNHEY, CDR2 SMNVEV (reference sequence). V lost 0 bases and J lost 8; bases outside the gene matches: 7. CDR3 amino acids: CASSLSGGGQGGYTF. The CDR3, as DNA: TGTGCCAGCAGTTTATCGGGGGGGGGACAGGGAGGCTACACCTTC.

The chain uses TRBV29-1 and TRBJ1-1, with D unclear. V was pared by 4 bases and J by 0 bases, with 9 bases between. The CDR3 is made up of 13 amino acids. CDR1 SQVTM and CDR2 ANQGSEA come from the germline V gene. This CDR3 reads CSVVGALNTEAFF. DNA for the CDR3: TGCAGCGTTGTGGGCGCACTGAACACTGAAGCTTTCTTT.

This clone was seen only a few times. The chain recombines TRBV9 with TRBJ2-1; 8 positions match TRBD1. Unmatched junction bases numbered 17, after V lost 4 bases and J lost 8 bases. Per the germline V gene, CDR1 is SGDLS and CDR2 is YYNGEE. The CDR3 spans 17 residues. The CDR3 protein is CASSTLTGQGALDEQFF. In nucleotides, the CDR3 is TGTGCCAGCAGCACCCTCACGGGGCAGGGGGCATTGGATGAGCAGTTCTTC. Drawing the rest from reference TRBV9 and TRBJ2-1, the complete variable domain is DSGVTQTPKHLITATGQRVTLRCSPRSGDLSVYWYQQSLDQGLQFLIQYYNGEERAKGNILERFSAQQFPDLHSELNLSSLELGDSALYFCASSTLTGQGALDEQFFGPGTRLTVL.

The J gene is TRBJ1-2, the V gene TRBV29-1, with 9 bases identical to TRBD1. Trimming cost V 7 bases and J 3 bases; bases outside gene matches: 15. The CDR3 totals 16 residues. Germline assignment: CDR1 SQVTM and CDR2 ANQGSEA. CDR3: CSAQPGQGEGYYGYTF. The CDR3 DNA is TGCAGCGCGCAACCGGGACAGGGCGAGGGTTACTATGGCTACACCTTC.

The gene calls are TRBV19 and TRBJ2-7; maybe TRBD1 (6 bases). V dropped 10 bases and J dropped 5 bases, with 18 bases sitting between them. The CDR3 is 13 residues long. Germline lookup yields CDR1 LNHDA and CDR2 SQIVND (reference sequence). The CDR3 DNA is TGTGCCACTGGCCTCGGCAGGGGTCACGAGCAGTACTTC. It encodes CATGLGRGHEQYF.

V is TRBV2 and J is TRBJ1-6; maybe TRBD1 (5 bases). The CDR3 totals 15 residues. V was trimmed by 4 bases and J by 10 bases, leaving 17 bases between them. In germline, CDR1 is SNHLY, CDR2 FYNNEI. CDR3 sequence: CASSGKRTQQSPLHF. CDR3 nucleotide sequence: TGTGCCAGCAGTGGGAAAAGGACACAACAATCACCCCTCCACTTT.

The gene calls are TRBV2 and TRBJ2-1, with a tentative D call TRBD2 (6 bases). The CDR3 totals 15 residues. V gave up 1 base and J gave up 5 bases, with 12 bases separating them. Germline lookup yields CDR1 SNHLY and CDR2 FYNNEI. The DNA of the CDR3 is TGTGCCAGCAGTGAAGGGCGGGGCGGTCACAATGAGCAGTTCTTC. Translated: CASSEGRGGHNEQFF.

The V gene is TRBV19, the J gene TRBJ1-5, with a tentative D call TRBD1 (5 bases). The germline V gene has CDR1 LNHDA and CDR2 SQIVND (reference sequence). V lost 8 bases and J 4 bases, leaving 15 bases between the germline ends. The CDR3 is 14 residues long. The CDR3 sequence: CASRPRVGNQPQHF. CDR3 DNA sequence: TGTGCCAGTCGACCCAGGGTAGGAAATCAGCCCCAGCATTTT. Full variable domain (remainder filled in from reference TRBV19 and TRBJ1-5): DGGITQSPKYLFRKEGQNVTLSCEQNLNHDAMYWYRQDPGQGLRLIYYSQIVNDFQKGDIAEGYSVSREKKESFPLTVTSAQKNPTAFYLCASRPRVGNQPQHFGDGTRLSIL.

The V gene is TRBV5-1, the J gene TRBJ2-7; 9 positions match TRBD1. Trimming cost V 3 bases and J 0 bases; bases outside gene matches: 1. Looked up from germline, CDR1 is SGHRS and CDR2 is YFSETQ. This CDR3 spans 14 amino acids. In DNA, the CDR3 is TGCGCCAGCAGCTGGGACAGGGACTCCTACGAGCAGTACTTC. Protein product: CASSWDRDSYEQYF.